The 20 T cell receptor beta chains listed next were all sequenced from one sample in a study of T cells in Graves' hyperthyroidism and ophthalmopathy. RNA transcripts yielded amplified TCR beta CDR3 regions. A first-round RT-PCR of the TCR CDR3 used the HTBI primer set. TCRdb recomputed calls from the multiplex PCR reads with MiXCR, one row per CDR3 protein. In the table there are fewer than 850,000 distinct CDR3 sequences, 17% of which are singletons. Sequenced input: blood. These receptors originate from a man aged 50 to 60 with Graves' hyperthyroidism.

This chain links TRBV19 with TRBJ1-5; D is perhaps TRBD1 (5 bases). Looked up from germline, CDR1 is LNHDA and CDR2 is SQIVND (reference sequence). The CDR3 covers 15 residues. The ends were cut back, 3 bases at V and 2 bases at J, with 11 bases in the middle. Written as DNA, the CDR3 is TGTGCCAGTAGTATCCGGAGGGGAGGCAATCAGCCCCAGCATTTT. As protein: CASSIRRGGNQPQHF.

This clonotype was found a few times. V is TRBV7-3 and J is TRBJ2-1; TRBD1 matches at 9 bases. After removal of 5 bases from V and 5 bases from J, the junction contained 7 bases not matched to a gene. Looked up from germline, CDR1 is SGHTA and CDR2 is FQGTGA. The CDR3 length is 15 residues. The CDR3 nucleotides are TGTGCCAGCAGCCTCACAGGGGGCTGGAACAATGAGCAGTTCTTC. Protein sequence: CASSLTGGWNNEQFF.

This clonotype came up many times. J is TRBJ2-3 and V is TRBV28; D call uncertain. The V gene's germline CDR1 is MDHEN and CDR2 SYDVKM. V dropped 1 base and J dropped 0 bases, with 11 bases sitting between them. The CDR3 has 16 residues. DNA of the CDR3: TGTGCCAGCAGTTTATTTATTACTTCTAGCACAGATACGCAGTATTTT. Amino acid sequence: CASSLFITSSTDTQYF.

This clonotype has a count of ten or more. This chain joins TRBV28 and TRBJ1-5; TRBD1 matches at 10 bases. V trimming: 10 bases; J trimming: 3 bases; junction bases outside the gene matches: 9. The CDR3 spans 15 residues. Germline V lookup: CDR1 MDHEN, CDR2 SYDVKM. The CDR3 DNA follows: TGTGCCATCCGAGGGACAGGGGCGAACAATCAGCCCCAGCATTTT. This gives the protein CAIRGTGANNQPQHF.

This clonotype was observed a few times. This rearrangement joins TRBV5-1 to TRBJ2-2; 8 nucleotides match TRBD2. Germline assignment: CDR1 SGHRS and CDR2 YFSETQ. This CDR3 contains 16 residues. V dropped 1 base and J dropped 0; count of bases not matched to a gene: 2. The CDR3 coding sequence is TGCGCCAGCAGCTTGCGTAGCGGGGCGAACACCGGGGAGCTGTTTTTT. Residues: CASSLRSGANTGELFF.

The table lists this clonotype with many counts. The chain links TRBV11-2 to TRBJ1-2; 8 bases match TRBD1. There are 17 residues in the CDR3. CDR1 is SGHAT and CDR2 is FQNNGV in the germline V gene. J gave up 0 bases and V 1 base, and 7 bases lay outside the gene matches. Written as DNA, the CDR3 is TGTGCCAGCAGCTTAGGGGACAGGCGCTTGACTAACTATGGCTACACCTTC. Translating gives CASSLGDRRLTNYGYTF.

This clonotype occurred many times. V and J are TRBV27 and TRBJ1-1; no reliable D call. With 7 bases removed from V and 1 base from J, the gap between germline ends came to 7 bases. Germline V gene data show CDR1 as MNHEY and CDR2 as SMNVEV (reference sequence). The CDR3 consists of 12 residues. CDR3 loop: CASTDRNTEAFF. CDR3 nucleotide sequence: TGTGCCAGCACGGATAGGAACACTGAAGCTTTCTTT.

Many counts were recorded for this clonotype. This sequence joins TRBV28 and TRBJ2-1; TRBD1 agrees at 8 bases. V lost 6 bases and J lost 5; bases outside the gene matches: 6. Germline lookup yields CDR1 MDHEN and CDR2 SYDVKM. The CDR3 is 14 residues long. CDR3 in amino acids: CASRHKDRDNEQFF. In DNA, the CDR3 is TGTGCCAGCAGACACAAGGACAGGGACAATGAGCAGTTCTTC.

This clonotype has more than one count but fewer than ten. The chain has TRBV7-3 and TRBJ1-1; tentatively, D is TRBD1 (6 bases). From germline, CDR1 is SGHTA and CDR2 FQGTGA. V lost 5 bases and J 7 bases, leaving 17 bases between the germline ends. CDR3 size: 14 residues. CDR3 bases: TGTGCCAGCAGCCCTACGGCAGGGACACTTGAAGCTTTCTTT. Amino acid sequence: CASSPTAGTLEAFF.

This clonotype has ten or more counts. The chain carries TRBV29-1 and TRBJ2-1; possible D gene TRBD1, 6 bases. The CDR3 length is 15 residues. CDR1 is SQVTM and CDR2 is ANQGSEA in the germline V gene. V gave up 0 bases and J gave up 8 bases, with 17 bases separating them. CDR3 DNA sequence: TGCAGCGTTGAAGAAAAAGGACAGATAAAGGATGAGCAGTTCTTC. Protein product: CSVEEKGQIKDEQFF.

J is TRBJ1-4 and V is TRBV2; no reliable D call. Looked up from germline, CDR1 is SNHLY and CDR2 is FYNNEI. V lost 6 bases, J lost 0 bases, and 11 bases lay in between. The CDR3 has 15 residues. For the CDR3, the DNA is TGTGCCAGCAGAAGATTAGCTGCAACTAATGAAAAACTGTTTTTT. Protein: CASRRLAATNEKLFF.

This clonotype was detected many times. The V gene is TRBV7-2, the J gene TRBJ2-3; 7 bases are shared with TRBD2. Per germline, CDR1 SGHTA and CDR2 FQGNSA. This CDR3 spans 15 amino acids. The V segment lost 2 bases and the J segment 5 bases; nucleotides outside the gene matches: 7. CDR3 sequence reads: CASSLRGREQDTQYF. The CDR3 DNA sequence: TGTGCCAGCAGCTTAAGAGGGAGGGAACAAGATACGCAGTATTTT.

This clonotype was seen at least ten times. One junction end does not reproduce the germline sequence, and a read error may be involved. The chain employs TRBV5-1 and TRBJ1-5; a possible D gene is TRBD1 (6 bases). The CDR3 contains 13 residues. Germline values: CDR1 SGHRS, CDR2 YFSETQ. CDR3 nucleotide sequence: TGTGCCAGCAGTAGAACAGGGAATCAGCCCCAGCATTTT. Its protein product is CASSRTGNQPQHF.

Only a few counts were recorded for this clonotype. V is TRBV6-1 and J is TRBJ1-5; possible D gene TRBD1, 5 bases. The germline V and J ends were trimmed by 7 bases and 6 bases, with 16 bases remaining between them. The CDR3 length is 14 residues. The V gene's germline CDR1 is MNHNS and CDR2 SASEGT. The CDR3 region is CASINGGSVQPQHF. CDR3 sequence (DNA): TGTGCCAGCATCAACGGGGGGTCTGTTCAGCCCCAGCATTTT.

As to this clonotype: This may come from a read error, since a much larger clone is one base off. The V call is TRBV28, the J call TRBJ1-1; 7 bases map to TRBD1. The CDR3 length is 13 residues. Germline values: CDR1 MDHEN, CDR2 SYDVKM. V was pared by 6 bases and J by 4 bases, with 5 bases of the junction left unmatched. The CDR3 DNA follows: TGTGCCAGCAGGGGCACAGGGGCCACTGAAGCTTTCTTT. Amino acid sequence: CASRGTGATEAFF.

This clonotype was observed many times. The chain couples TRBV27 to TRBJ1-5, with TRBD1 identical over 8 bases. Germline V gives CDR1 MNHEY, CDR2 SMNVEV (reference sequence). The CDR3 runs 16 residues. Trimming removed 5 bases from V and 0 bases from J; junction bases left unmatched: 6. The CDR3 protein is CASSPGTGLSNQPQHF. As DNA, the CDR3 is TGTGCCAGCAGTCCAGGGACAGGACTTAGCAATCAGCCCCAGCATTTT.

This clonotype was found a few times. The genes are TRBV29-1 and TRBJ1-1, with D possibly TRBD1 on 6 matching bases. The CDR3 is 13 amino acids. CDR1 SQVTM and CDR2 ANQGSEA come from the germline V gene. Trimming took off 6 bases at V and 4 bases at J, with 15 bases between the two ends. The CDR3 region is CSVNRDAGTEAFF. The CDR3 nucleotides read TGCAGCGTCAACAGGGACGCGGGCACTGAAGCTTTCTTT.

This clonotype occurred many times. The J gene is TRBJ1-2, the V gene TRBV12-3 or TRBV12-4, with TRBD1 matching 8 bases. V trimming: 3 bases; J trimming: 1 base; junction bases outside the gene matches: 10. This CDR3 has 17 amino acids. This CDR3 is CASSLSQGGLFNYGYTF. The DNA for the CDR3 is TGTGCCAGCAGTTTGTCACAGGGGGGGCTCTTTAACTATGGCTACACCTTC.

This clonotype has at least ten counts. The chain links TRBV30 to TRBJ1-1; possible D gene TRBD1, 5 bases. The CDR3 loop spans 11 amino acids. Trimming removed 5 bases from V and 5 bases from J, with 9 bases in between. Germline CDR1 and CDR2: GTSNPN and SVGIG (reference sequence). CDR3 nucleotides: TGTGCCTGGGTCGGGGGAACTGAAGCTTTCTTT. Encoded protein: CAWVGGTEAFF.

This chain uses TRBV6-1 with TRBJ1-2; tentative D call: TRBD1 (5 bases). The CDR3 is made up of 14 amino acids. V shed 7 bases and J shed 2 bases, with 14 bases lying between them. In germline, CDR1 is MNHNS, CDR2 SASEGT. The CDR3 loop is CASTPSQANYGYTF. The CDR3 DNA reads TGTGCCAGCACTCCTTCACAGGCGAACTATGGCTACACCTTC.